These 14 T cell receptor beta chains were sequenced from one sample in a study of T cell changes during pregnancy in multiple sclerosis. Repertoires were generated with immunoSEQ multiplex PCR, while TCRdb's copy carries only in-frame clones and drops some. This repertoire shows tens of thousands of clones, 90% to 95% found once; its top ten account for approximately 0.2%. Material: CD4+ T cells from peripheral blood mononuclear cells, obtained before pregnancy. These receptors all stem from a female donor with multiple sclerosis, enrolled in a pregnancy study.

The chain recombines TRBV7-9 with TRBJ1-1; D gene uncertain. The ends were cut back, 3 bases at V and 1 base at J, with 6 bases in the middle. Germline CDR1 and CDR2: SEHNR and FQNEAQ (reference sequence). This CDR3 has 13 amino acids. DNA for the CDR3: TGTGCCAGCAGCTTTACAGCGAACACTGAAGCTTTCTTT. Translated, it gives CASSFTANTEAFF.

This sequence joins TRBV18 and TRBJ2-5; TRBD1 matches 9 bases. Trimming cost V 8 bases and J 3 bases; bases outside gene matches: 10. Per germline, CDR1 KGHSH and CDR2 LQKENI. The CDR3 runs to 15 residues. The CDR3 nucleotides are TGTGCCAGCGTAAATTCCGGGACAGGGAAAGAGACCCAGTACTTC. Its protein product is CASVNSGTGKETQYF.

The chain recombines TRBV9 with TRBJ2-3; maybe TRBD2 (6 bases). The CDR3 consists of 14 residues. V was clipped by 1 base and J by 3 bases, with 9 bases between them. The V gene's germline CDR1 is SGDLS and CDR2 YYNGEE. CDR3 in amino acids: CASSVTAGTDTQYF. DNA for the CDR3: TGTGCCAGCAGCGTAACGGCGGGGACAGATACGCAGTATTTT.

This rearrangement joins TRBV6-5 to TRBJ1-1; no firm D call. Trimming cost V 6 bases and J 1 base, with 12 bases left between them. Germline V gene lookup returns CDR1 MNHEY and CDR2 SVGAGI. The CDR3 sequence is 14 residues long. CDR3 in DNA: TGTGCCAGCAGCCCGGACTTCGAGAACACTGAAGCTTTCTTT. This sequence encodes CASSPDFENTEAFF.

The J gene is TRBJ1-3, the V gene TRBV10-3; 10 bases align to TRBD1. From germline, CDR1 is ENHRY and CDR2 SYGVKD. The V gene end was trimmed by 9 bases and the J gene end by 2 bases; junction bases not matched to a gene: 7. This CDR3 spans 15 amino acids. The CDR3 nucleotides are TGTGCCATTACAAGGGGGACAGGGGCTGGAAACACCATATATTTT. Its protein product is CAITRGTGAGNTIYF.

The chain combines TRBV11-2 with TRBJ2-1; 7 positions agree with TRBD2. The CDR3 consists of 16 residues. Germline-derived CDR1 and CDR2 are SGHAT and FQNNGV. The V and J ends lost 2 bases and 10 bases, in that order; junction bases with no gene match: 14. For the CDR3, the DNA is TGTGCCAGCAGCTTAAGACTCGCGGGAGCCAGCGTGGAGCAGTTCTTC. This encodes CASSLRLAGASVEQFF. The whole variable domain, filled in from reference TRBV11-2 and TRBJ2-1, reads EAGVAQSPRYKIIEKRQSVAFWCNPISGHATLYWYQQILGQGPKLLIQFQNNGVVDDSQLPKDRFSAERLKGVDSTLKIQPAKLEDSAVYLCASSLRLAGASVEQFFGPGTRLTVL.

This chain joins TRBV28 and TRBJ1-2; D is unclear. The V gene's germline CDR1 is MDHEN and CDR2 SYDVKM. Trimming took 5 bases from V and 4 from J, leaving 17 bases between them. The length of the CDR3 is 15 residues. The CDR3 coding sequence is TGTGCCAGCAGTCCTCCCAGAGGGAGCTCCTATGGCTACACCTTC. This translates into CASSPPRGSSYGYTF.

The rearrangement uses TRBV11-2 and TRBJ2-6; weak D call: TRBD1 (5 bases). Trimming shortened V by 4 bases and J by 4 bases, and 8 bases separated the two germline ends. The CDR3 extends over 14 amino acids. Per germline, CDR1 SGHAT and CDR2 FQNNGV. CDR3 sequence: CASSYRSGANVLTF. CDR3 nucleotide sequence: TGTGCCAGCAGCTACAGGTCCGGGGCCAACGTCCTGACTTTC.

The gene calls are TRBV11-2 and TRBJ1-1; a weak D match, TRBD1 (6 bases). CDR3 length: 14 residues. Germline CDR1 is SGHAT and CDR2 is FQNNGV. V was trimmed by 6 bases and J by 6 bases, leaving 17 bases between them. Here the CDR3 reads CASSNTGRRAEAFF. The CDR3 coding sequence is TGTGCCAGCAGTAATACAGGGCGAAGGGCTGAAGCTTTCTTT.

The count of this clone is one. The V gene is TRBV7-6, the J gene TRBJ1-3; D unresolved. With 1 base removed from V and 2 bases from J, the gap between germline ends came to 12 bases. Germline V gene lookup returns CDR1 SGHVS and CDR2 FNYEAQ. CDR3 length equals 16 residues. CDR3 sequence (DNA): TGTGCCAGCAGCTTAGGATTAGCAGATGCTGGAAACACCATATATTTT. Its translation is CASSLGLADAGNTIYF. The full variable domain, its missing parts supplied by reference TRBV7-6 and TRBJ1-3, is GAGVSQSPRYKVTKRGQDVALRCDPISGHVSLYWYRQALGQGPEFLTYFNYEAQQDKSGLPNDRFSAERPEGSISTLTIQRTEQRDSAMYRCASSLGLADAGNTIYFGEGSWLTVV.

The chain has TRBV6-6 and TRBJ2-1, with 10 nucleotides matching TRBD1. The CDR3 consists of 15 residues. V shed 7 bases, J shed 5 bases, and the junction held 8 bases outside the gene matches. Germline CDR1 is MNHNY and CDR2 is SVGAGI (reference sequence). In nucleotides, the CDR3 is TGTGCCAGCATTTCGACAGGGGGCCCTGACAATGAGCAGTTCTTC. Translated, it gives CASISTGGPDNEQFF.

This clone was seen more than once but under ten times. The chain has TRBV30 and TRBJ1-4, with D maybe TRBD1 (5 bases). V was shortened by 2 bases and J by 7 bases, with 14 bases between the two germline ends. CDR1 and CDR2 (germline): GTSNPN, SVGIG (reference sequence). The CDR3 spans 14 residues. The CDR3 loop is CAWSSLGTGEKLFF. The CDR3 region has the DNA TGTGCCTGGAGTTCACTGGGGACTGGTGAAAAACTGTTTTTT.

The chain combines TRBV10-3 with TRBJ1-1; TRBD1 is a possible D gene (6 bases). The CDR3 loop spans 14 amino acids. The germline CDR1 and CDR2 sequences are ENHRY and SYGVKD. V dropped 6 bases and J dropped 8 bases, with 19 bases sitting between them. Here the CDR3 reads CAIRNAGDRGEAFF. In DNA, the CDR3 is TGTGCCATCAGGAACGCAGGGGATCGGGGAGAAGCTTTCTTT.

This chain uses TRBV19 with TRBJ1-5, with 12 bases identical to TRBD1. J lost 3 bases, V lost 7 bases, and 7 bases had no gene match. The germline V gene encodes CDR1 LNHDA and CDR2 SQIVND (reference sequence). This CDR3 spans 16 amino acids. CDR3 sequence: CASKGWDRGLNQPQHF. The CDR3 nucleotides are TGTGCCAGTAAGGGGTGGGACAGGGGGCTCAATCAGCCCCAGCATTTT.